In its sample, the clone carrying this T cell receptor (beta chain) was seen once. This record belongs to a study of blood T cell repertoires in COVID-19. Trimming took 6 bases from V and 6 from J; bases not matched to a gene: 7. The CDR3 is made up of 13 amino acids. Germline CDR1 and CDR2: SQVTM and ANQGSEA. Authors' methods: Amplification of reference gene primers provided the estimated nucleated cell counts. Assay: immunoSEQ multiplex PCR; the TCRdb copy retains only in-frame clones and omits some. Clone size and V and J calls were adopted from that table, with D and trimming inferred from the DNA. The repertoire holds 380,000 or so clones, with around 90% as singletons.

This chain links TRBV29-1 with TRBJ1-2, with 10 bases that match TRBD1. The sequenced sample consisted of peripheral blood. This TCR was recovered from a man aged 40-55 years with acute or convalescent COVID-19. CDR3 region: CSVRGTGVDGYTF. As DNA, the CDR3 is TGCAGCGTCCGCGGGACAGGGGTCGATGGCTACACCTTC.